This T cell receptor (beta chain) came from a study of T cell changes during pregnancy in multiple sclerosis. Here immunoSEQ multiplex PCR was the method, and the copy in TCRdb shows in-frame clones only, minus some. The repertoire holds about 80,000 clones, with 90% to 95% as singletons. Germline lookup yields CDR1 LNHDA and CDR2 SQIVND (reference sequence). J was trimmed by 2 bases and V by 5 bases; bases with no gene match: 7. The CDR3 has 15 residues. J is TRBJ2-7 and V is TRBV19; 9 nucleotides line up with TRBD1. The TCR comes from a female donor with multiple sclerosis, enrolled in a pregnancy study. Sequencing was performed on peripheral blood, taken before pregnancy. CDR3 nucleotide sequence: TGTGCCAGTAGTTCGTCAGGGACAGGGCCCTACGAGCAGTACTTC. Its protein product is CASSSSGTGPYEQYF.